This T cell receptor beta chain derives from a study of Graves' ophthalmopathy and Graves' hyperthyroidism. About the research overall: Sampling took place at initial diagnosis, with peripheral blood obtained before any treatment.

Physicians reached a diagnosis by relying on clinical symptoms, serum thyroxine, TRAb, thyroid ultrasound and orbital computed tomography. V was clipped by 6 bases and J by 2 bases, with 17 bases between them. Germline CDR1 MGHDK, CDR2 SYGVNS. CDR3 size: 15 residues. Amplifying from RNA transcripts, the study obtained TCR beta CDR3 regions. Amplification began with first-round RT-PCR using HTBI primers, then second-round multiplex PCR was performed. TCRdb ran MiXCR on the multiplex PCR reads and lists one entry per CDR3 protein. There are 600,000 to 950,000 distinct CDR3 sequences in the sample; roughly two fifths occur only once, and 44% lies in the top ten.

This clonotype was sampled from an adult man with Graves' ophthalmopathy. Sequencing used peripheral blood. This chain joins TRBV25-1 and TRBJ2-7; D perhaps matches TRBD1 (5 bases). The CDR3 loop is CASRSRLDSTYEQYF. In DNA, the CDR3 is TGTGCCAGCAGGTCCCGGCTCGACAGCACCTACGAGCAGTACTTC.